The present T cell receptor (beta chain) was sequenced within a study of blood T cells in healthy people across ages (dated by TCRdb to 2015 to 2017). Notes on the research overall: In model experiments, roughly one uniquely barcoded TCR beta cDNA molecule per two T cells was captured by template switching. Using deep sequencing normalized with unique cDNA molecular identifiers, the study measured how TCR beta repertoire diversity changes with age. To avoid experimental bias, donors of different ages were distributed randomly across sequencing lanes. The study analyzed two additional independent replicas of 1 million unique cDNA reads from the same blood draw for two donors, one aged 18 to 30 and one aged 80 or older. Four age groups were formed from the donors: young (average roughly 15 years), middle-aged (around 41), aged (under 70) and long-lived (82). Overall results and qualifications from the work: As age increased, observed TCR beta diversity per million T cells dropped in a roughly linear way, and a significant reduction was already evident by age 40. The percentage of naive T cells measured by flow cytometry correlated strongly with observed TCR beta diversity. Bulk unsorted PBMC profiling prevented conclusive comparison of naive and antigen-experienced compartments. Compared with the aged group, the long-lived group had more naive CD4+ T cells, fewer expanded clones and increased TCR diversity, suggesting age selection. Donor CMV infection status was unknown, potentially confounding age-related changes in expanded clonotypes. Estimates of total diversity based on one million sequenced T cells were considered lower bounds and underestimates.

Worth noting for this clonotype: The target of this receptor is not known. Base-call qualities are not available, and no considerably larger clone is one nucleotide away.

Library generation was performed with 5' RACE. These reads were obtained on an Illumina HiSeq 2500. A second PCR of 7 to 11 cycles was performed with a sample-barcoded 5' primer and a J-beta primer mix. A template-switch 5' adaptor carrying 12 random nucleotides introduced a unique molecular identifier onto each TCR beta cDNA molecule. At least 3 million CDR3-containing paired-end reads were obtained from each sample. All of the RNA was converted into first-strand cDNA using the Mint cDNA synthesis kit, with a TRBC-specific oligonucleotide serving as the primer. All cDNA was treated with uracil-DNA glycosylase and then went through a first 18-cycle PCR with the universal primers M1SS and BC2_uni_R. The original pipeline was this. For normalization, 1 million high-quality reads, each with a distinct molecular identifier, were randomly selected from each sample. Instead of being binned into consensus sequences, reads with shared molecular identifiers were discarded. MiTCR, run with a Q25 quality threshold and the strictest error-elimination algorithm, handled CDR3 identification, clonotype clustering and error correction. A nonparametric unseen species model using Euler transformation provided a lower-bound estimate of total TCR beta diversity. TCRdb reanalyzed the raw reads on its own, using fastp at Q25 for trimming and MiXCR for clone calling, and kept in-frame beta chains. Each entry merges the rows of one CDR3 protein and shows their most common DNA and genes. These V and J calls originate from TCRdb's pipeline instead of the authors' own analysis. Across this sample there are some 730,000 distinct CDR3 sequences, with about a fifth seen only once. Of the sample, around 21% falls within the top ten clones.

Donors were around 37 systemically healthy Caucasian individuals from Russia aged about 6 to 100 years. About 10 milliliters of peripheral blood were collected from each donor into EDTA-treated Vacutainer tubes. Ficoll-Paque density-gradient centrifugation was used to isolate PBMCs, with at least 7 million per sample. Total RNA, at least 5.5 micrograms per sample, was extracted from PBMCs with Trizol reagent. For every donor, flow cytometry on a PBMC aliquot measured the percentage of naive CD45RAhigh/CD27high T cells. This clonotype was obtained from a man in his sixties or seventies in good health. The sample consisted of blood.

CDR3 protein: CASSLAGGPSGDTQYF. The nucleotides are TGTGCCAGCAGTTTAGCGGGAGGGCCTTCGGGAGATACGCAGTATTTT. The chain couples TRBV12-3 or TRBV12-4 to TRBJ2-3, with 7 middle bases fitting TRBD2. The CDR3 goes from the cysteine to the phenylalanine over 16 residues. The DNA shown is the 48-base CDR3, in frame from base 1. Clipping removes 0 bases from V and 5 bases from J, with 8 as the unmatched junction base count.